These T cell receptor beta chains were read from a single sample in a study of CD8 T cells in Susac syndrome. TCRdb recomputed calls from the immunoSEQ multiplex PCR reads with MiXCR, one row per CDR3 protein. The table records 170,000 or so distinct CDR3 sequences, around 94% of them present only once. The sequenced material came from CD4+ T cells from PBMCs. These receptors originate from a human donor with Susac syndrome. Both conserved end residues are part of each CDR3. The D gene is left open where the match is weak. Only some rows state a clone size, as once, few, many or a class for expanded clones.

j_call clone_size d_call v_call cdr3_aa cdr3_nt
TRBJ1-1 . . TRBV5-1 CASSLGPRRGAFF TGCGCCAGCAGCTTGGGACCCCGGCGGGGAGCTTTCTTT
TRBJ1-1 . . TRBV19 CASNERNTEAFF TGTGCCAGTAACGAGAGAAACACTGAAGCTTTCTTT
TRBJ2-7 . TRBD2 TRBV27 CASSTSGSFAYEQYF TGTGCCAGCAGTACTAGCGGGAGTTTCGCCTACGAGCAGTACTTC
TRBJ2-3 . . TRBV2 CASCRDGSTDTQYF TGTGCCAGCTGCCGGGACGGGAGCACAGATACGCAGTATTTT
TRBJ2-6 . . TRBV20-1 CSAPDSSGANVLTF TGCAGTGCTCCCGACAGCTCTGGGGCCAACGTCCTGACTTTC
TRBJ2-1 . . TRBV5-1 CASSLTPGSGGEQFF TGCGCCAGCAGCTTGACCCCAGGGTCAGGTGGTGAGCAGTTCTTC
TRBJ2-3 . TRBD2 TRBV5-1 CASSPGRERTQYF TGCGCCAGCAGCCCGGGGCGGGAGCGGACGCAGTATTTT
TRBJ1-2 few TRBD1 TRBV20-1 CSASRDRSYGYTF TGCAGTGCTAGTCGGGACAGATCCTATGGCTACACCTTC
TRBJ2-2 . TRBD2 TRBV12-3/TRBV12-4 CASSLLAGESGELFF TGTGCCAGCAGTTTACTAGCGGGAGAATCCGGGGAGCTGTTTTTT
TRBJ2-5 . . TRBV28 CASRGGQFQETQYF TGTGCCAGCAGGGGGGGACAGTTCCAAGAGACCCAGTACTTC
TRBJ2-3 . . TRBV5-1 CASSLARGADTQYF TGCGCCAGCAGCTTGGCGAGGGGGGCAGATACGCAGTATTTT
TRBJ2-5 . . TRBV7-2 CANTHWAGETQYF TGTGCCAACACGCACTGGGCTGGGGAGACCCAGTACTTC
TRBJ1-6 once . TRBV19 CASSPSTRVFGSPLHF TGTGCCAGTAGCCCGTCCACAAGGGTTTTTGGTTCACCCCTCCACTTT
TRBJ1-1 . . TRBV30 CAWSRRLNTEAFF TGTGCCTGGAGTCGTCGGCTGAACACTGAAGCTTTCTTT
TRBJ2-5 . . TRBV10-3 CAIMPSGTGETQYF TGTGCCATCATGCCTAGCGGTACAGGGGAGACCCAGTACTTC
TRBJ2-7 . . TRBV18 CASSPPGLYSYEQYF TGTGCCAGCTCACCACCGGGACTTTACTCCTACGAGCAGTACTTC
TRBJ1-5 once TRBD1 TRBV3-1 CASSWDRAGPQHF TGTGCCAGCAGCTGGGACAGGGCGGGGCCCCAGCATTTT
TRBJ2-1 . . TRBV3-1 CASSQLRDSRENEQFF TGTGCCAGCAGCCAGCTCCGGGACTCTAGGGAAAATGAGCAGTTCTTC
TRBJ1-6 . TRBD1 TRBV2 CASSPGQGNSPLHF TGTGCCAGCAGCCCTGGACAGGGGAATTCACCCCTCCACTTT
TRBJ1-2 . . TRBV6-5 CASTRDPVYGYTF TGTGCCAGCACAAGGGACCCCGTCTATGGCTACACCTTC
TRBJ2-5 . . TRBV18 CASSPQRARETQYF TGTGCCAGCTCACCACAAAGGGCCAGGGAGACCCAGTACTTC
TRBJ2-3 . . TRBV11-2 CASSLDLKGADTQYF TGTGCCAGCAGCTTAGATCTTAAGGGCGCAGATACGCAGTATTTT
TRBJ1-4 . TRBD1 TRBV5-4 CASSQGTGSNEKLFF TGTGCCAGCAGCCAAGGGACAGGGAGTAATGAAAAACTGTTTTTT
TRBJ2-3 . . TRBV3-1 CASSQGGRTSTDTQYF TGTGCCAGCAGCCAAGGGGGTCGGACCAGCACAGATACGCAGTATTTT
TRBJ2-2 . TRBD2 TRBV9 CASSAPEREPTGELFF TGTGCCAGCAGCGCCCCGGAGCGGGAGCCGACCGGGGAGCTGTTTTTT
TRBJ1-6 . TRBD1 TRBV20-1 CSGPGQGRSPLHF TGCAGCGGCCCTGGACAGGGAAGGTCACCCCTCCACTTT
TRBJ1-1 . . TRBV7-2 CASSLFTMDTEAFF TGTGCCAGCAGCTTATTCACCATGGACACTGAAGCTTTCTTT
TRBJ2-3 . . TRBV20-1 CSARTGTSTDTQYF TGCAGTGCTAGAACAGGGACTAGCACAGATACGCAGTATTTT
TRBJ2-5 . . TRBV7-2 CASSLDWETQYF TGTGCCAGCAGCTTAGATTGGGAGACCCAGTACTTC
TRBJ2-1 . . TRBV6-5 CASSWGPGRDEQFF TGTGCCAGCAGTTGGGGACCGGGACGGGATGAGCAGTTCTTC
TRBJ1-1 . . TRBV9 CASSVTGSTEAFF TGTGCCAGCAGCGTAACAGGGTCTACTGAAGCTTTCTTT
TRBJ1-2 once . TRBV3-1 CASSQGTESYGYTF TGTGCCAGCAGCCAAGGGACAGAGTCCTATGGCTACACCTTC
TRBJ1-2 . TRBD1 TRBV3-1 CASSERTGSGYTF TGTGCCAGCAGCGAACGGACAGGGAGTGGCTACACCTTC
TRBJ1-1 once . TRBV28 CASSFRLNTEAFF TGTGCCAGCAGCTTCAGGCTGAACACTGAAGCTTTCTTT
TRBJ1-6 . . TRBV3-1 CASNQGPSYNSPLHF TGTGCCAGCAACCAAGGACCGAGCTATAATTCACCCCTCCACTTT
TRBJ1-1 . . TRBV7-9 CASSPLGYNTEAFF TGTGCCAGCAGTCCGTTGGGCTACAACACTGAAGCTTTCTTT
TRBJ1-5 . . TRBV6-6 CASSYHPEYSNQPQHF TGTGCCAGCAGTTATCATCCGGAATATAGCAATCAGCCCCAGCATTTT
TRBJ1-2 . . TRBV9 CASSVGGESYGYTF TGTGCCAGCAGCGTAGGAGGGGAATCGTATGGCTACACCTTC
TRBJ1-1 . TRBD1 TRBV20-1 CSARGGLTNTEAFF TGCAGTGCCCGAGGGGGCCTGACGAACACTGAAGCTTTCTTT
TRBJ1-1 . . TRBV29-1 CSFSTGRGTEAFF TGCAGCTTTTCCACGGGACGCGGCACTGAAGCTTTCTTT
TRBJ2-7 . . TRBV15 CATSREGTGLGQYF TGTGCCACCAGCAGAGAAGGGACCGGACTCGGGCAGTACTTC
TRBJ2-3 . TRBD2 TRBV7-9 CASSFSGGARDTQYF TGTGCCAGCAGCTTTAGCGGGGGGGCACGGGATACGCAGTATTTT
TRBJ2-3 . TRBD1 TRBV18 CASSPRQGADTQYF TGTGCCAGCTCACCCCGACAGGGGGCGGATACGCAGTATTTT
TRBJ2-7 . . TRBV14 CASSQVGRTYEQYF TGTGCCAGCAGCCAAGTAGGCAGAACCTACGAGCAGTACTTC